Listed here are 29 T cell receptor beta chains from one sample, sequenced in a study of T-cell reconstitution after alpha-beta-depleted transplantation in children. Unique molecular identifiers were incorporated into the prepared TCRbeta library. TCRdb analysed the PCR reads with MiXCR anew, one entry per CDR3 protein. In the table there are roughly 500,000 distinct CDR3 sequences, about 33% of which are singletons. Sequenced material: PBMCs from the stem cell graft donor, taken from the stem cell graft. Source of these receptors: a human donor who donated a stem cell graft to a child with aplastic anemia.

The chain combines TRBV15 with TRBJ2-1; 7 bases map to TRBD1. Losses at the gene ends were 2 bases for V and 0 bases for J; bases not matched to a gene: 10. Germline lookup yields CDR1 LNHNV and CDR2 YYDKDF (reference sequence). The CDR3 is 18 amino acids. The DNA for the CDR3 is TGTGCCACCAGCAGACTCAGAGCCCGGGACAGCTCCTACAATGAGCAGTTCTTC. Its translation: CATSRLRARDSSYNEQFF.

CDR3 DNA: TGCAGCGTCCGACGGAGCTCCTACAATGAGCAGTTCTTC. It codes for CSVRRSSYNEQFF. The rearrangement joins TRBV29-1 to TRBJ2-1; D remains unclear. Germline CDR1 and CDR2: SQVTM and ANQGSEA. V lost 6 bases and J 0 bases, leaving 9 bases between the germline ends. This CDR3 region has 13 residues.

V and J are TRBV15 and TRBJ2-7, with D perhaps TRBD1 (6 bases). The ends were cut back, 1 base at V and 4 bases at J, with 14 bases in the middle. Germline CDR1 reads LNHNV; CDR2 reads YYDKDF (reference sequence). The CDR3 sequence is 15 residues long. The CDR3 reads CATSRAQGTGYEQYF. For the CDR3, the DNA is TGTGCCACCAGCAGAGCTCAGGGGACGGGATACGAGCAGTACTTC. Full variable domain (outside the CDR3, taken from reference TRBV15 and TRBJ2-7): DAMVIQNPRYQVTQFGKPVTLSCSQTLNHNVMYWYQQKSSQAPKLLFHYYDKDFNNEADTPDNFQSRRPNTSFCFLDIRSPGLGDTAMYLCATSRAQGTGYEQYFGPGTRLTVT.

The V and J genes are TRBV5-8 and TRBJ2-7; 11 bases are a match to TRBD1. The CDR3 sequence is 15 residues long. Germline V gene sequence: CDR1 SGHTS, CDR2 YDEGEE. V lost 4 bases and J lost 7; bases outside the gene matches: 10. The CDR3 here is CASSLRRDRGREQYF. In DNA form, the CDR3 reads TGTGCCAGCAGCCTACGCCGGGACAGGGGGAGGGAGCAGTACTTC.

V is TRBV7-2 and J is TRBJ1-3; D not certain. The germline gives CDR1 SGHTA, CDR2 FQGNSA. The V end lost 2 bases, the J end lost 6 bases, and 5 bases lay between the germline ends. The CDR3 is 12 residues long. The CDR3 DNA reads as TGTGCCAGCAGCTTAAATACAAACACCATATATTTT. It is translated as CASSLNTNTIYF.

This clonotype was seen only once. The chain is built from TRBV7-9 and TRBJ2-1; 10 nucleotides line up with TRBD2. Germline CDR1 reads SEHNR; CDR2 reads FQNEAQ (reference sequence). Losses at the gene ends were 8 bases for V and 6 bases for J; bases not matched to a gene: 4. CDR3 length equals 13 residues. CDR3 coding DNA: TGTGCCAGCCAACTAGCGGGATCCAATGAGCAGTTCTTC. Amino acid sequence: CASQLAGSNEQFF.

The rearrangement uses TRBV12-3 or TRBV12-4 and TRBJ1-2, with unresolved D. The V end was cut by 5 bases, the J end by 0 bases, with 13 bases between. CDR3 length equals 15 residues. The CDR3 here is CASSGVGVTNYGYTF. As DNA, the CDR3 is TGTGCCAGCAGTGGGGTTGGGGTCACTAACTATGGCTACACCTTC.

This clonotype has a handful of counts. This sequence joins TRBV29-1 and TRBJ1-3, with unresolved D. The V end lost 7 bases, the J end lost 2 bases, and 6 bases lay between the germline ends. The CDR3 contains 11 residues. Germline CDR1 reads SQVTM; CDR2 reads ANQGSEA. The CDR3 region has the DNA TGCAGCGCGGGCACTGGAAACACCATATATTTT. Protein: CSAGTGNTIYF.

This clonotype was recorded a few times. The chain recombines TRBV7-3 with TRBJ2-1; D gene uncertain. Between the trimmed V and J ends, which lost 5 bases and 7 bases, there was a span of 9 bases. The CDR3 sequence is 12 residues long. Germline V gene data show CDR1 as SGHTA and CDR2 as FQGTGA. The CDR3 region is CASSHGLNEQFF. Written as DNA, the CDR3 is TGTGCCAGCAGCCATGGGCTTAATGAGCAGTTCTTC.

As regards this clonotype: Since the CDR3 does not end with the conserved phenylalanine or tryptophan, this likely comes from a read error. This rearrangement joins TRBV10-3 to TRBJ2-7; tentative D call: TRBD2 (6 bases). The CDR3 totals 15 residues. In germline, CDR1 is ENHRY, CDR2 SYGVKD. Between the trimmed V and J ends, which lost 11 bases and 1 base, there was a span of 21 bases. CDR3 region: CAVGGGADVSYEQYS. The CDR3 DNA follows: TGTGCCGTTGGAGGAGGGGCCGACGTGTCCTACGAGCAGTACTCC.

The chain employs TRBV7-9 and TRBJ2-3, with 9 bases aligning to TRBD2. The CDR3 sequence is 16 residues long. Per germline, CDR1 SEHNR and CDR2 FQNEAQ (reference sequence). After removal of 4 bases from V and 2 bases from J, the junction contained 7 bases not matched to a gene. CDR3 loop: CASSSRAGGITDTQYF. CDR3 nucleotide sequence: TGTGCCAGCAGCTCCCGGGCGGGAGGGATCACAGATACGCAGTATTTT. The variable domain in full, completed from reference TRBV7-9 and TRBJ2-3, reads DTGVSQNPRHKITKRGQNVTFRCDPISEHNRLYWYRQTLGQGPEFLTYFQNEAQLEKSRLLSDRFSAERPKGSFSTLEIQRTEQGDSAMYLCASSSRAGGITDTQYFGPGTRLTVL.

This rearrangement joins TRBV20-1 to TRBJ1-4; weak D call: TRBD1 (5 bases). Germline lookup yields CDR1 DFQATT and CDR2 SNEGSKA (reference sequence). Trimming pared 1 base from V and 3 bases from J, leaving 12 bases between. The CDR3 contains 15 residues. The CDR3 DNA reads as TGCAGTGCTAGAGGTCACGAAGGGGCTAATGAAAAACTGTTTTTT. As protein: CSARGHEGANEKLFF.

This chain connects TRBV15 to TRBJ2-2, with D possibly called TRBD1 or TRBD2 (5 bases each). Per the germline V gene, CDR1 is LNHNV and CDR2 is YYDKDF (reference sequence). V was clipped by 1 base and J by 0 bases, with 9 bases between them. This CDR3 spans 16 amino acids. The CDR3 DNA sequence: TGTGCCACCAGCAGAGCCGGGACGACGAACACCGGGGAGCTGTTTTTT. This gives the protein CATSRAGTTNTGELFF.

This chain uses TRBV18 with TRBJ1-6; D unresolved. Germline V gene data show CDR1 as KGHSH and CDR2 as LQKENI. This CDR3 has 14 amino acids. V gave up 3 bases and J gave up 10 bases, with 13 bases separating them. CDR3 bases: TGTGCCAGCTCACCGACGCGGGAGGGATCACCCCTCCACTTT. Translating it yields CASSPTREGSPLHF.

This clonotype turned up a few times. This sequence joins TRBV20-1 and TRBJ1-2, with TRBD1 as a possible D gene (5 bases). Trimming removed 4 bases from V and 4 bases from J, with 10 bases in between. Per germline, CDR1 DFQATT and CDR2 SNEGSKA (reference sequence). The CDR3 spans 12 residues. The CDR3 is CSATQGGYGYTF. CDR3 in DNA: TGCAGTGCTACTCAGGGAGGCTATGGCTACACCTTC.

The chain joins TRBV6-2 or TRBV6-3 to TRBJ2-7; 9 bases agree with TRBD1. Germline V gives CDR1 MNHEY, CDR2 SVGEGT. The V and J ends lost 0 bases and 4 bases, in that order; junction bases with no gene match: 7. CDR3 size: 16 residues. The CDR3 DNA is TGTGCCAGCAGTTACTCGAGGGACAGGGTTTATTACGAGCAGTACGTC. The encoded protein is CASSYSRDRVYYEQYV.

This chain joins TRBV20-1 and TRBJ2-4; possible D gene TRBD1, 6 bases. V dropped 1 base and J dropped 0 bases, with 16 bases sitting between them. Per germline, CDR1 DFQATT and CDR2 SNEGSKA (reference sequence). CDR3 length: 17 amino acids. This CDR3 reads CSARGRQELRAKNIQYF. The CDR3, as DNA: TGCAGTGCTAGAGGGAGACAGGAGCTGCGAGCCAAAAACATTCAGTACTTC.

The rearrangement links TRBV6-1 to TRBJ2-7; D could derive from TRBD1 or TRBD2 (6 bases each). In germline, CDR1 is MNHNS, CDR2 SASEGT. CDR3 length: 14 amino acids. V shed 5 bases and J shed 3 bases, with 14 bases lying between them. CDR3 region: CASSPRKGGYEQYF. The CDR3, as DNA: TGTGCCAGCAGTCCCCGAAAGGGGGGCTACGAGCAGTACTTC.

Of note for this clonotype: A read error may produce the germline difference seen at one junction end. The CDR3 loop reads CASSLLADTQYF. The CDR3 nucleotides are TGCGCCAGCAGCTTATTAGCAGATACGCAGTATTTT. The V and J genes are TRBV12-3 or TRBV12-4 and TRBJ2-3; D is undetermined. There are 12 residues in the CDR3.

The chain recombines TRBV12-3 or TRBV12-4 with TRBJ1-2, with TRBD1 as a possible D gene (6 bases). V dropped 5 bases and J dropped 7 bases, with 17 bases sitting between them. The length of the CDR3 is 14 residues. The CDR3 DNA sequence: TGTGCCAGCAGTCACATCGGGACAAAAAGTGGCTACACCTTC. This gives the protein CASSHIGTKSGYTF.

A few counts support this clonotype. The chain has TRBV14 and TRBJ2-5, with D possibly matching TRBD2 (5 bases). The CDR3 is made up of 12 amino acids. V lost 4 bases, J lost 5 bases, and 8 bases lay in between. Germline CDR1 and CDR2: SGHDN and FVKESK. The CDR3 DNA is TGTGCCAGCAGCCGGAGGTCGGAGACCCAGTACTTC. The encoded protein is CASSRRSETQYF.

The chain joins TRBV30 to TRBJ1-2, with unresolved D. This CDR3 is built from 13 residues. Germline CDR1 and CDR2: GTSNPN and SVGIG (reference sequence). Trimming left V 0 bases short and J 6 bases short, with 11 bases between. The CDR3 region has the DNA TGTGCCTGGAGTGTAGGAGGGAGCGATGGCTACACCTTC. Residues: CAWSVGGSDGYTF.

This clonotype appeared a single time. The chain links TRBV7-9 to TRBJ1-1; no definite D call. Germline-derived CDR1 and CDR2 are SEHNR and FQNEAQ (reference sequence). V shed 11 bases and J shed 6 bases, with 22 bases lying between them. The CDR3 length is 14 residues. The CDR3 bases are TGTGCCGAGCTTAGTCAGGAGAACGGCGCTGAAGCTTTCTTT. As protein: CAELSQENGAEAFF.

The chain recombines TRBV3-1 with TRBJ2-5, with D maybe TRBD2 (5 bases). The CDR3 is made up of 12 amino acids. Trimming left V 6 bases short and J 5 bases short, with 10 bases between. From germline, CDR1 is LGHDT and CDR2 YNNKEL (reference sequence). The CDR3: CASRPRGETQYF. The CDR3 nucleotides read TGTGCCAGCAGACCTAGAGGGGAGACCCAGTACTTC.

This chain uses TRBV6-5 with TRBJ2-7, with a weak D call TRBD2 (6 bases). The germline gives CDR1 MNHEY, CDR2 SVGAGI. The CDR3 contains 12 residues. V was clipped by 6 bases and J by 3 bases, with 9 bases between them. This chain's CDR3 is CASRPGLYEQYV. The CDR3 coding sequence is TGTGCCAGCAGACCGGGACTCTACGAGCAGTACGTC.

This clonotype appeared a few times. The chain links TRBV29-1 to TRBJ2-6; no firm D call. CDR1 and CDR2 from the germline V gene are SQVTM and ANQGSEA. The CDR3 has 12 amino acids. The V and J ends lost 7 bases and 0 bases respectively, with 4 bases between them. The CDR3: CSAVSGANVLTF. As DNA, the CDR3 is TGCAGCGCCGTCTCTGGGGCCAACGTCCTGACTTTC.

This clonotype was detected a few times. V gene TRBV6-1 combines with J gene TRBJ2-1; 7 nucleotides line up with TRBD1. The CDR3 length is 14 residues. The germline gives CDR1 MNHNS, CDR2 SASEGT. After removal of 6 bases from V and 8 bases from J, the junction contained 10 bases not matched to a gene. The CDR3 protein is CASRRQGSPHEQFF. CDR3 DNA sequence: TGTGCCAGCAGGCGACAGGGTTCTCCTCATGAGCAGTTCTTC.

V usage is TRBV6-5 and J usage is TRBJ1-5; D uncertain. Germline lookup yields CDR1 MNHEY and CDR2 SVGAGI. V lost 2 bases to trimming and J lost 6 bases, with 17 bases between them. This CDR3 is built from 16 residues. CDR3 amino acids: CASSYDAVPTGQPQHF. The CDR3 DNA sequence: TGTGCCAGCAGTTACGATGCGGTCCCTACGGGTCAGCCCCAGCATTTT.

This clonotype was picked up a small number of times. The J gene is TRBJ2-2, the V gene TRBV30, with 10 bases lining up with TRBD2. V lost 4 bases to trimming and J lost 7 bases; unmatched junction nucleotides: 15. The CDR3 has 17 amino acids. Germline V gene lookup returns CDR1 GTSNPN and CDR2 SVGIG (reference sequence). CDR3 in amino acids: CAWTLGLAGEHSGELFF. Here the CDR3 DNA reads TGTGCCTGGACCTTAGGGCTAGCGGGAGAACATAGCGGGGAGCTGTTTTTT. Full variable domain (remainder filled in from reference TRBV30 and TRBJ2-2): SQTIHQWPATLVQPVGSPLSLECTVEGTSNPNLYWYRQAAGRGLQLLFYSVGIGQISSEVPQNLSASRPQDRQFILSSKKLLLSDSGFYLCAWTLGLAGEHSGELFFGEGSRLTVL.